This T cell receptor beta chain derives from a study of blood T cells in healthy people across ages (dated by TCRdb to 2014 to 2015). Turning to the overall study: In model experiments, template switching captured roughly one uniquely barcoded TCR beta cDNA molecule for every two T cells. Age-related changes in TCR beta repertoire diversity were measured in the study by deep sequencing normalized with unique cDNA molecular identifiers. For two donors (one aged 18 to 30 and one aged 80 or older), the study analyzed two additional independent replicas of 1 million unique cDNA reads from the same blood draw. Four age groups were formed from the donors: young (average approximately 15 years), middle-aged (approximately 42), aged (62) and long-lived (roughly 81). Donors of different ages were randomly distributed across sequencing lanes to avoid experimental bias. Summary of the overall study and its limitations: Estimates of total diversity based on one million sequenced T cells were considered lower bounds and underestimates. A strong correlation was found between observed TCR beta diversity and the percentage of naive T cells measured by flow cytometry. Because donor CMV infection status was unknown, age-related changes in expanded clonotypes were potentially confounded. As age increased, observed TCR beta diversity per million T cells dropped in a roughly linear way, and a significant reduction was already evident by age roughly 36. Because profiling used bulk unsorted PBMCs, naive and antigen-experienced compartments could not be compared conclusively. Compared with the aged group, the long-lived group had more naive CD4+ T cells, fewer expanded clones and increased TCR diversity, a pattern suggesting age selection.

Library preparation was by 5' RACE. Sequencing used an Illumina HiSeq 2500. A second PCR of roughly 7 to 11 cycles was performed with a sample-barcoded 5' primer and a J-beta primer mix. A unique molecular identifier was introduced onto each TCR beta cDNA molecule by a template-switch 5' adaptor carrying 12 random nucleotides. Each sample yielded at least 2.5 million CDR3-containing paired-end reads. The Mint cDNA synthesis kit, primed by a TRBC-specific oligonucleotide, was used to synthesize first-strand cDNA from all RNA. Following uracil-DNA glycosylase treatment, a first 18-cycle PCR with universal primers M1SS and BC2_uni_R was performed on all cDNA. As for how the authors treated the data: Normalization of each sample was performed by random selection of 1 million high-quality reads, each carrying a distinct molecular identifier. Instead of being binned into consensus sequences, reads with shared molecular identifiers were discarded. MiTCR, run with a Q25 quality threshold and the strictest error-elimination algorithm, handled CDR3 identification, clonotype clustering and error correction. Lower-bound total TCR beta diversity was estimated with a nonparametric unseen species model using Euler transformation. TCRdb trimmed the raw reads at Q25, called clones with MiXCR and kept productive beta chains. One record per CDR3 amino acid sequence lists the most common genes and DNA. TCRdb, not the original authors, processed these V and J calls. The sample has some 1.5 million distinct CDR3 sequences on record, 28% of them singletons. Approximately 7.7% of the sample comes from the top ten.

This clonotype appeared a few times. This receptor's antigen is unknown. Nothing much larger sits one base from this clone, and base qualities are not available. Systemically healthy Caucasian individuals from Russia, around 39 in total and aged about 6 to 95 years, were included as donors. Each donor gave about 10 milliliters of peripheral blood, drawn into EDTA-treated Vacutainer tubes. Ficoll-Paque density-gradient centrifugation was used to isolate PBMCs, with at least 6.5 million per sample. Total RNA was extracted from PBMCs with Trizol reagent, with at least 6 micrograms obtained per sample. For every donor, an aliquot of PBMCs went through flow cytometry to measure the percentages of naive CD45RAhigh/CD27high T cells. The CDR3, from cysteine to phenylalanine, totals 16 residues. Of the read, only the CDR3 DNA is kept; its 48 bases are in frame from base 1. Sequences MNHEY (CDR1) and SVGAGI (CDR2) are obtained from the germline V gene. The germline V end is reduced by 7 bases and the J end by 4 bases; junction bases left unmatched: 12.

The source is a woman aged 25-40 years in good health. Sequencing input: blood. Recombination linked TRBV6-5 to TRBJ1-2, and TRBD1 matches 10 of the central bases. The nucleotide sequence reads as follows: TGTGCCAGCACTTATGATCCGGGACAGGGGATCTATGGCTACACCTTC. This sequence encodes CASTYDPGQGIYGYTF.